The 10 T cell receptor beta chains in this list originate from one sample, sequenced in a study of blood T cell repertoires in COVID-19. Some clones are missing from TCRdb's copy, which holds only in-frame ones; the method was immunoSEQ multiplex PCR. This repertoire shows roughly 140,000 clones, about four fifths found once; its top ten account for more than 8%. Material for sequencing was peripheral blood. These receptors originate from a human donor in a cohort sampled during active COVID-19.

The rearrangement joins TRBV9 to TRBJ2-5, with 8 bases matching TRBD2. The V segment lost 0 bases and the J segment 9 bases; nucleotides outside the gene matches: 13. This CDR3 spans 16 amino acids. Looked up from germline, CDR1 is SGDLS and CDR2 is YYNGEE. The DNA of the CDR3 is TGTGCCAGCAGCGTAGCGGGGGGGAACCCTCCCTGGGCCCAGTACTTC. Protein product: CASSVAGGNPPWAQYF.

This chain uses TRBV21-1 with TRBJ2-7; TRBD2 reflects the table's D call only, with no check against the DNA. TRBV21-1 represents a pseudogene. There are 10 residues in the CDR3. CDR3 DNA sequence: TGTGCCAGCCCGAGTCACGAGCAGTACTTC. This translates into CASPSHEQYF.

DNA of the CDR3: TGCGCCAGCAGCTCTGGGGGCGGCGGGGAGCTGTTTTTT. Translation: CASSSGGGGELFF. This rearrangement joins TRBV5-1 to TRBJ2-2, with D possibly being TRBD1 (6 bases). CDR1 is SGHRS and CDR2 is YFSETQ in the germline V gene. There are 13 residues in the CDR3. V was clipped by 3 bases and J by 7 bases, with 10 bases between them.

The rearrangement uses TRBV15 and TRBJ1-1; D unresolved. The ends were cut back, 7 bases at V and 2 bases at J, with 11 bases in the middle. CDR3 length: 13 residues. Per the germline V gene, CDR1 is LNHNV and CDR2 is YYDKDF (reference sequence). The CDR3, as DNA: TGTGCCACCACCCGAGGGTACAACACTGAAGCTTTCTTT. As protein: CATTRGYNTEAFF. Supplemented by reference TRBV15 and TRBJ1-1, the full variable domain reads DAMVIQNPRYQVTQFGKPVTLSCSQTLNHNVMYWYQQKSSQAPKLLFHYYDKDFNNEADTPDNFQSRRPNTSFCFLDIRSPGLGDTAMYLCATTRGYNTEAFFGQGTRLTVV.

V gene TRBV24-1 combines with J gene TRBJ2-5; TRBD1 matches 7 bases. From germline, CDR1 is KGHDR and CDR2 SFDVKD. The V and J ends lost 2 bases and 1 base, in that order; junction bases with no gene match: 6. The CDR3 has 16 amino acids. CDR3 sequence: CATSDWRTGLQETQYF. CDR3 DNA: TGTGCCACCAGTGATTGGCGGACAGGCCTCCAAGAGACCCAGTACTTC.

V is TRBV7-8 and J is TRBJ2-5; 15 bases match TRBD2. The CDR3 is 16 residues long. Germline V CDR1 and CDR2: SGHVS, FQNEAQ. The J segment lost 4 bases and the V segment lost 5 bases, leaving 5 bases of the junction unmatched. The CDR3 sequence is CASSPWTSGRGETQYF. CDR3 coding DNA: TGTGCCAGCAGCCCCTGGACTAGCGGGAGGGGAGAGACCCAGTACTTC.

V is TRBV4-3 and J is TRBJ1-4, with D uncertain. V was trimmed by 1 base and J by 4 bases, leaving 10 bases between them. This CDR3 spans 15 amino acids. Per germline, CDR1 LGHNA and CDR2 YSLEER. CDR3 sequence reads: CASSQAFANNEKLFF. CDR3 sequence (DNA): TGCGCCAGCAGCCAAGCTTTCGCTAATAATGAAAAACTGTTTTTT.

This chain joins TRBV5-1 and TRBJ1-2; 7 nucleotides align to TRBD1. V lost 5 bases to trimming and J lost 3 bases; unmatched junction nucleotides: 4. The CDR3 contains 13 residues. Germline CDR1 reads SGHRS; CDR2 reads YFSETQ. The CDR3 sequence is CASSSGGDYGYTF. CDR3 coding DNA: TGCGCCAGCAGTTCAGGGGGAGACTATGGCTACACCTTC.

The rearrangement joins TRBV28 to TRBJ1-4, with a tentative D call TRBD1 (6 bases). Per the germline V gene, CDR1 is MDHEN and CDR2 is SYDVKM. V lost 1 base and J lost 8, with 14 bases in between. The CDR3 runs to 15 residues. CDR3 sequence reads: CASSLLGAGEEKLFF. The CDR3 nucleotides read TGTGCCAGCAGTTTATTGGGCGCAGGGGAGGAAAAACTGTTTTTT.

The V call is TRBV2, the J call TRBJ2-1; tentatively, D is TRBD1 (6 bases). Trimming pared 5 bases from V and 14 bases from J, leaving 13 bases between. This CDR3 has 11 residues. Germline-derived CDR1 and CDR2 are SNHLY and FYNNEI. The CDR3 region is CASSSTGFEFF. In nucleotides, the CDR3 is TGTGCCAGCAGTTCAACAGGGTTTGAGTTCTTC.